What follows are 16 T cell receptor beta chains derived from one specimen sequenced in a study of T cell responses to AZD1222 COVID-19 vaccine. The data were produced by immunoSEQ multiplex PCR, yet TCRdb's version contains in-frame clones alone and is incomplete. Seen here are 95,000 to 110,000 clones, about nine tenths observed once, and the top ten hold about 4.5%. The sequences come from peripheral blood, collected on day 0 of AZD1222 vaccination. All receptors come from an adult in good health.

The CDR3, as DNA: TGCAGTGCTAGTCCCCAAAAGCGCCTAGGCTACACCTTC. Its translation: CSASPQKRLGYTF. The chain combines TRBV20-1 with TRBJ1-2; D is unclear. This CDR3 spans 13 amino acids. The germline CDR1 and CDR2 sequences are DFQATT and SNEGSKA (reference sequence). The V and J ends lost 3 bases and 8 bases respectively, with 16 bases between them.

This clone was seen once. As DNA, the CDR3 is TGCGCCAGCAGTGATAGACGTAACTATGGCTACACCTTC. This encodes CASSDRRNYGYTF. This chain uses TRBV10-1 with TRBJ1-2, with D unclear. Trimming took 3 bases from V and 1 from J, leaving 6 bases between them. This CDR3 contains 13 residues. CDR1 and CDR2 (germline): WNHNN, SYGVQD (reference sequence).

The chain carries TRBV5-4 and TRBJ1-6; D gene uncertain. Germline V gives CDR1 SGHNT, CDR2 YYREEE (reference sequence). V was pared by 0 bases and J by 6 bases, with 7 bases between. The CDR3 totals 14 residues. CDR3 sequence: CASSLGVVNSPLHF. CDR3 nucleotide sequence: TGTGCCAGCAGCTTGGGAGTAGTTAATTCACCCCTCCACTTT.

V usage is TRBV5-5 and J usage is TRBJ2-7; D is undetermined. The CDR3 is 15 amino acids. The V gene lost 4 bases and the J gene lost 5 bases, with 19 bases spanning the gap. Germline lookup yields CDR1 SGHKS and CDR2 YYEKEE (reference sequence). The CDR3 loop reads CASSRPGGQAHEQYF. The DNA for the CDR3 is TGTGCCAGCAGCCGGCCCGGTGGTCAGGCTCACGAGCAGTACTTC.

This clone turned up a few times. V usage is TRBV4-1 and J usage is TRBJ1-5; D not certain. CDR3 size: 13 residues. Trimming stripped 4 bases from V and 0 bases from J, with 4 bases between. Per the germline V gene, CDR1 is MGHRA and CDR2 is YSYEKL. The CDR3 bases are TGCGCCAGCAGCCTAGGTAGCAATCAGCCCCAGCATTTT. Translation gives CASSLGSNQPQHF.

V usage is TRBV18 and J usage is TRBJ1-1, with D perhaps matching TRBD1 (5 bases). From germline, CDR1 is KGHSH and CDR2 LQKENI. Trimming removed 3 bases at V and 1 base at J, with 9 bases between. The CDR3 contains 14 residues. The CDR3 DNA reads TGTGCCAGCTCACCGCAGGGCTGGAACACTGAAGCTTTCTTT. Its translation is CASSPQGWNTEAFF.

The chain is built from TRBV4-1 and TRBJ1-6, with unresolved D. Germline V gene data show CDR1 as MGHRA and CDR2 as YSYEKL. This CDR3 has 11 amino acids. V shed 3 bases and J shed 10 bases, with 4 bases lying between them. CDR3: CASSHRSPLHF. The DNA for the CDR3 is TGCGCCAGCAGCCATCGATCACCCCTCCACTTT.

The chain recombines TRBV7-3 with TRBJ1-5, with D perhaps TRBD1 (6 bases). Germline V lookup: CDR1 SGHTA, CDR2 FQGTGA. V lost 6 bases and J lost 4, with 13 bases in between. The CDR3 consists of 14 residues. CDR3 nucleotides: TGTGCCAGCAGGTTAGGGGGGGTAAATCAGCCCCAGCATTTT. Amino acid sequence: CASRLGGVNQPQHF.

The J gene is TRBJ1-3, the V gene TRBV30; TRBD1 matches at 10 bases. Germline V gene sequence: CDR1 GTSNPN, CDR2 SVGIG (reference sequence). With 3 bases clipped from V and 8 bases from J, the junction kept 7 bases outside the gene matches. The CDR3 has 14 amino acids. CDR3 coding DNA: TGTGCCTGGAGGGCCCGGGACAGGGGAGACACCATATATTTT. This encodes CAWRARDRGDTIYF.

The chain joins TRBV7-6 to TRBJ1-1; D remains ambiguous. The CDR3 has 12 amino acids. From germline, CDR1 is SGHVS and CDR2 FNYEAQ. Trimming cost V 5 bases and J 10 bases, with 14 bases left between them. In nucleotides, the CDR3 is TGTGCCAGCAGCACGACCGAAAAGTTAGCTTTCTTT. Translating it yields CASSTTEKLAFF.

In its sample, this clone was seen once. The chain carries TRBV11-1 and TRBJ2-5; D is tentatively TRBD1 or TRBD2 (6 bases each). Trimming stripped 5 bases from V and 5 bases from J, with 15 bases between. The CDR3 is 14 amino acids. Germline V gene sequence: CDR1 SGHAT, CDR2 FQDESV (reference sequence). DNA of the CDR3: TGTGCCAGCAGCCCCCGAGGGGGGTGGGAGACCCAGTACTTC. It encodes CASSPRGGWETQYF.

The chain uses TRBV19 and TRBJ2-2; TRBD2 matches at 14 bases. Trimming cost V 4 bases and J 7 bases; bases outside gene matches: 5. The CDR3 totals 16 residues. Germline assignment: CDR1 LNHDA and CDR2 SQIVND (reference sequence). The CDR3 nucleotides read TGTGCCAGTAGTACCCGACTAGCGGGAGGGATCGGGGAGCTGTTTTTT. This encodes CASSTRLAGGIGELFF.

The rearrangement joins TRBV6-1 to TRBJ2-1; possibly TRBD1 for D (5 bases). Per the germline V gene, CDR1 is MNHNS and CDR2 is SASEGT. V shed 2 bases and J shed 6 bases, with 11 bases lying between them. There are 14 residues in the CDR3. The CDR3 nucleotides read TGTGCCAGCAGTGAAAGGGGAAGGGGCAATGAGCAGTTCTTC. Translated: CASSERGRGNEQFF.

This clone was observed a handful of times. The V gene is TRBV7-2, the J gene TRBJ1-1; a possible D gene is TRBD1 (6 bases). Germline CDR1 SGHTA, CDR2 FQGNSA. The CDR3 spans 15 residues. The V and J ends lost 3 bases and 1 base respectively, with 12 bases between them. The CDR3, as DNA: TGTGCCAGCAGCTTTGGGGGGCTCCAGAACACTGAAGCTTTCTTT. Translating gives CASSFGGLQNTEAFF.

The V and J genes are TRBV7-8 and TRBJ1-5, with a tentative D call TRBD1 (5 bases). This CDR3 contains 17 residues. Germline assignment: CDR1 SGHVS and CDR2 FQNEAQ. V lost 1 base, J lost 0 bases, and 13 bases lay in between. The CDR3 bases are TGTGCCAGCAGCTTAGTCGGACAAGTGAATAGCAATCAGCCCCAGCATTTT. It translates to CASSLVGQVNSNQPQHF.

V gene TRBV7-3 combines with J gene TRBJ1-1; the D is unclear. V lost 1 base and J lost 0, with 9 bases in between. CDR1 is SGHTA and CDR2 is FQGTGA in the germline V gene. The CDR3 loop spans 15 amino acids. The CDR3 sequence is CASSLRAGMNTEAFF. CDR3 DNA: TGTGCCAGCAGCTTAAGGGCCGGAATGAACACTGAAGCTTTCTTT.